These 16 T cell receptor beta chains came from one sample sequenced in a study of T cells in Graves' hyperthyroidism and ophthalmopathy. RNA transcripts were the template for amplifying TCR beta CDR3 regions. Using the HTBI primer set, a first-round RT-PCR was run on the TCR CDR3. TCRdb re-analysed the multiplex PCR reads in MiXCR, keeping a single row per CDR3 protein. The sample lists approximately 600,000 distinct CDR3 sequences; under 25% were seen once. Source material: blood. All receptors come from a man aged 25 to 40 with Graves' ophthalmopathy.

The rearrangement links TRBV6-1 to TRBJ1-2; perhaps TRBD1 as D (5 bases). This CDR3 is 11 amino acids long. Per germline, CDR1 MNHNS and CDR2 SASEGT. The V and J ends lost 6 bases and 7 bases respectively, with 9 bases between them. The CDR3 DNA is TGTGCCAGCAGGGGACGGGGTGGCTACACCTTC. It encodes CASRGRGGYTF.

This clonotype has a count of ten or more. The chain has TRBV6-1 and TRBJ2-1, with TRBD2 matching over 10 bases. Germline CDR1 MNHNS, CDR2 SASEGT. The CDR3 extends over 16 amino acids. J lost 4 bases, V lost 7 bases, and 10 bases had no gene match. The CDR3 is CASTSPSGGVYNEQFF. The CDR3, as DNA: TGTGCCAGCACATCGCCAAGCGGGGGGGTTTACAATGAGCAGTTCTTC.

There are a few counts of this clonotype. The chain has TRBV7-9 and TRBJ1-2, with TRBD1 matching over 8 bases. Germline CDR1 and CDR2: SEHNR and FQNEAQ (reference sequence). V was clipped by 6 bases and J by 3 bases; unmatched bases: 6. The CDR3 is 14 amino acids. The DNA of the CDR3 is TGTGCCAGCAGGCCAGGGGGCGTCTACTATGGCTACACCTTC. Its protein product is CASRPGGVYYGYTF.

The sample holds many counts of this clonotype. V and J are TRBV5-1 and TRBJ1-5; D is unclear. V shed 0 bases and J shed 0 bases, with 7 bases lying between them. Germline V gene lookup returns CDR1 SGHRS and CDR2 YFSETQ. The CDR3 loop spans 15 amino acids. The CDR3 reads CASSLEGNSNQPQHF. In DNA, the CDR3 is TGCGCCAGCAGCTTGGAAGGGAATAGCAATCAGCCCCAGCATTTT.

This clonotype occurred a few times. In DNA form, the CDR3 reads TGTGCCAGCAGCTTAGGAGGGACTAGCGGGAGCACCGGGGAGCTGTTTTTT. Amino acid sequence: CASSLGGTSGSTGELFF. The rearrangement uses TRBV11-2 and TRBJ2-2; TRBD2 agrees at 14 bases. Trimming at V came to 1 base and at J to 4 bases, leaving 2 bases not matched to a gene. CDR3 length: 17 amino acids. CDR1 and CDR2 (germline): SGHAT, FQNNGV.

This clonotype was detected ten times or more. The V gene is TRBV28, the J gene TRBJ2-2, with D tentatively TRBD1 (5 bases). The germline V gene has CDR1 MDHEN and CDR2 SYDVKM. V was clipped by 2 bases and J by 3 bases, with 7 bases between them. The CDR3 totals 14 residues. This chain's CDR3 is CASSLGADTGELFF. The CDR3, as DNA: TGTGCCAGCAGTTTAGGGGCAGACACCGGGGAGCTGTTTTTT.

CDR3 nucleotides: TGTGCCAGCAGTGAACGAGGGGGGGTAGGAGAGACCCAGTACTTC. Its protein is CASSERGGVGETQYF. The V gene is TRBV2, the J gene TRBJ2-5; weak D call: TRBD2 (7 bases). The ends were cut back, 2 bases at V and 4 bases at J, with 14 bases in the middle. The CDR3 totals 15 residues. Looked up from germline, CDR1 is SNHLY and CDR2 is FYNNEI. Together with reference TRBV2 and TRBJ2-5, the CDR3 gives the full variable domain: EPEVTQTPSHQVTQMGQEVILRCVPISNHLYFYWYRQILGQKVEFLVSFYNNEISEKSEIFDDQFSVERPDGSNFTLKIRSTKLEDSAMYFCASSERGGVGETQYFGPGTRLLVL.

On this clonotype itself: A much larger clone lies one base from this, so it may be a read error. This chain links TRBV28 with TRBJ2-7, with 8 bases aligning to TRBD1. The V and J ends lost 5 bases and 5 bases, in that order; junction bases with no gene match: 5. Looked up from germline, CDR1 is MDHEN and CDR2 is SYDVKM. This CDR3 is built from 13 residues. The CDR3 is CASSPADRDEQYF. The CDR3 DNA sequence: TGTGCCAGCAGTCCGGCGGACAGGGACGAGCAGTACTTC.

This clonotype was observed many times. The CDR3 is CASSPDGRGTEAFF. In nucleotides, the CDR3 is TGTGCCAGCAGCCCAGACGGACGTGGCACTGAAGCTTTCTTT. The V call is TRBV5-5, the J call TRBJ1-1; D is unresolved. Trimming cost V 4 bases and J 4 bases, with 14 bases left between them. The CDR3 runs 14 residues. In germline, CDR1 is SGHKS, CDR2 YYEKEE (reference sequence).

This clonotype appeared once. The chain carries TRBV27 and TRBJ1-5; D is uncertain. The germline CDR1 and CDR2 sequences are MNHEY and SMNVEV (reference sequence). Trimming cost V 0 bases and J 7 bases, with 7 bases left between them. The CDR3 length is 13 residues. The CDR3 coding sequence is TGTGCCAGCAGTTTATCGGCAGTCCAGCCCCAGCATTTT. This codes for CASSLSAVQPQHF.

The V gene is TRBV20-1, the J gene TRBJ2-2; weak D call: TRBD2 (5 bases). Germline assignment: CDR1 DFQATT and CDR2 SNEGSKA (reference sequence). Trimming took off 4 bases at V and 7 bases at J, with 22 bases between the two ends. CDR3 length equals 16 residues. The CDR3 region is CSANPGGSSWRGELFF. As DNA, the CDR3 is TGCAGTGCTAACCCAGGCGGGTCTAGCTGGCGCGGGGAGCTGTTTTTT.

This sequence joins TRBV6-2 or TRBV6-3 and TRBJ2-7; a possible D gene is TRBD1 (5 bases). The CDR3 spans 13 residues. V lost 0 bases and J lost 6, with 9 bases in between. Germline V lookup: CDR1 MNHEY, CDR2 SVGEGT. CDR3: CASSYSNQGEQYF. The CDR3 nucleotides read TGTGCCAGCAGTTACTCGAATCAGGGCGAGCAGTACTTC.

This clonotype was seen a few times. The rearrangement links TRBV5-6 to TRBJ1-1; the D is unclear. V was shortened by 1 base and J by 7 bases, with 5 bases between the two germline ends. CDR3 length: 11 residues. The germline V gene has CDR1 SGHDT and CDR2 YYEEEE. CDR3 nucleotides: TGTGCCAGCAGCTTGCGTCATGAAGCTTTCTTT. Translating gives CASSLRHEAFF.

V and J are TRBV28 and TRBJ2-3; 11 bases match TRBD2. The CDR3 length is 16 residues. Germline CDR1 reads MDHEN; CDR2 reads SYDVKM. V was pared by 5 bases and J by 3 bases, with 7 bases of the junction left unmatched. In nucleotides, the CDR3 is TGTGCCAGCAGTCGTAATAGCGGGAGGGCAACAGATACGCAGTATTTT. This gives the protein CASSRNSGRATDTQYF.

V and J are TRBV6-5 and TRBJ2-5; perhaps TRBD1 as D (6 bases). The length of the CDR3 is 15 residues. Trimming removed 1 base at V and 2 bases at J, with 11 bases between. Per germline, CDR1 MNHEY and CDR2 SVGAGI. The CDR3 spells CASSYFPGQQETQYF. CDR3 DNA: TGTGCCAGCAGTTACTTCCCGGGACAACAAGAGACCCAGTACTTC.

The sample holds a few counts of this clonotype. This sequence joins TRBV28 and TRBJ1-1; possible D gene TRBD1, 5 bases. The CDR3 covers 15 residues. Trimming removed 7 bases from V and 4 bases from J, with 19 bases in between. Germline lookup yields CDR1 MDHEN and CDR2 SYDVKM. The CDR3 DNA follows: TGTGCCAGCATCCTTGGCTCAGGGAAGAGCACTGAAGCTTTCTTT. This translates into CASILGSGKSTEAFF.